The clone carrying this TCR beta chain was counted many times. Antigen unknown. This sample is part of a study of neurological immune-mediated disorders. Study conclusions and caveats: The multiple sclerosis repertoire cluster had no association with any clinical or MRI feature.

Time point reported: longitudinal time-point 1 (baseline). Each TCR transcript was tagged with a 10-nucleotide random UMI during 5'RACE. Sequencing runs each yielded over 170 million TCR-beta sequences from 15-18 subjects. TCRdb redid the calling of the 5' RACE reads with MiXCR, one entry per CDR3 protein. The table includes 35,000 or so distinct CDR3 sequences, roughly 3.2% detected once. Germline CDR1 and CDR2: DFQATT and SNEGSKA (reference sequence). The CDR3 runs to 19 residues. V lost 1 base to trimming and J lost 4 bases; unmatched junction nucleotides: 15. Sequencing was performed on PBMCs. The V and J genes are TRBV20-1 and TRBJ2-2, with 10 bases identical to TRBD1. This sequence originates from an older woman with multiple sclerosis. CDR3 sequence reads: CSARAIPRTGGRRTGELFF. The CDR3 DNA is TGCAGTGCTAGAGCTATTCCAAGGACAGGGGGGCGTCGCACCGGGGAGCTGTTTTTT.